The clone carrying this T cell receptor (beta chain) was seen a few times. Its antigen is as yet unknown. The data were obtained in a study of blood T cells in healthy people across ages. General study results and limits: Not knowing donor CMV status may have confounded expanded clonotype changes. PBMC samples, being unsorted, prevented any conclusive comparison of naive and antigen-experienced cells.

There were healthy Caucasian individuals from Russia, aged about 6 to 100, serving as donors. Germline values: CDR1 SGHRS, CDR2 YFSETQ. The CDR3 sequence is 15 residues long. V was cut by 0 bases and J by 0 bases, with 9 bases left in between. A second PCR of roughly 7 to 11 cycles used a sample-barcoded 5' primer and a J-beta primer mix. TCRdb processed the 5' RACE reads anew with MiXCR; each CDR3 protein has one entry. Counted here are hundreds of thousands of distinct CDR3 sequences, approximately 65% occurring once; the ten biggest clones make up 28%. The TCR originated in a man aged 25 to 45 in good health. The sequenced material came from blood. This sequence joins TRBV5-1 and TRBJ1-1, with D maybe TRBD1 (5 bases). DNA of the CDR3: TGCGCCAGCAGCTTGGATCCGGGGGTGAACACTGAAGCTTTCTTT. Translating gives CASSLDPGVNTEAFF.